Following are 28 T cell receptor beta chains from one sample sequenced in a study of breast tumors, draining lymph nodes, adjacent tissues. Samples came from axillary lymph nodes draining the breast cancer. TCRdb itself ran the multiplex PCR reads through MiXCR, one entry per CDR3 protein. Seen here are under 150,000 distinct CDR3 sequences, approximately 20% observed once, and the top ten hold less than 4%. The specimen was axillary lymph node tissue. These receptors all come from a female donor with breast cancer. Some clones in this sample may be carry-over from other donors' samples.

This clonotype was picked up many times. In DNA form, the CDR3 reads TGTGCCACCAGCCCCTACGGCGGGAGTATAGATACGCAGTATTTT. This translates into CATSPYGGSIDTQYF. V and J are TRBV15 and TRBJ2-3; TRBD2 matches at 7 bases. Looked up from germline, CDR1 is LNHNV and CDR2 is YYDKDF (reference sequence). J gave up 5 bases and V 5 bases, and 10 bases lay outside the gene matches. This CDR3 is 15 amino acids long.

Only one count was recorded for this clonotype. The V and J genes are TRBV27 and TRBJ2-2, with 8 bases identical to TRBD2. Looked up from germline, CDR1 is MNHEY and CDR2 is SMNVEV (reference sequence). The length of the CDR3 is 17 residues. J gave up 5 bases and V 6 bases, and 14 bases lay outside the gene matches. As DNA, the CDR3 is TGTGCCAGCAGGAACCGGGGGATAGCGGGATTAACCGGGGAGCTGTTTTTT. Translated, it gives CASRNRGIAGLTGELFF.

This clonotype was detected many times. The rearrangement joins TRBV19 to TRBJ2-1, with 7 bases that match TRBD2. The CDR3 is 12 residues long. CDR1 and CDR2 (germline): LNHDA, SQIVND (reference sequence). V was clipped by 4 bases and J by 10 bases; unmatched bases: 4. This chain's CDR3 is CASSRAGGEQFF. Written as DNA, the CDR3 is TGTGCCAGTAGTAGGGCCGGGGGGGAGCAGTTCTTC.

There are many counts of this clonotype. The chain combines TRBV12-3 or TRBV12-4 with TRBJ1-4; TRBD1 is a possible D gene (5 bases). Trimming removed 2 bases at V and 5 bases at J, with 9 bases between. CDR3 length: 14 residues. CDR3 nucleotide sequence: TGTGCCAGCAGTTTACAGGGTGGGAATGAAAAACTGTTTTTT. This gives the protein CASSLQGGNEKLFF.

This clonotype was detected many times. This chain connects TRBV2 to TRBJ1-5, with D maybe TRBD1 (6 bases). Trimming took 7 bases from V and 4 from J, leaving 17 bases between them. This CDR3 region has 15 residues. Per germline, CDR1 SNHLY and CDR2 FYNNEI. Here the CDR3 reads CASTTGRGGNQPQHF. CDR3 nucleotide sequence: TGTGCCAGCACGACGGGGCGAGGGGGAAATCAGCCCCAGCATTTT.

V and J are TRBV18 and TRBJ1-2; TRBD1 is a possible D gene (5 bases). CDR1 is KGHSH and CDR2 is LQKENI in the germline V gene. The CDR3 is made up of 16 amino acids. The ends were cut back, 3 bases at V and 0 bases at J, with 14 bases in the middle. CDR3 residues: CASSPPGTETNYGYTF. CDR3 sequence (DNA): TGTGCCAGCTCACCCCCCGGGACGGAAACTAACTATGGCTACACCTTC.

Concerning this clonotype: A read error may be the cause here, since a much bigger clone is one base away. The gene calls are TRBV5-1 and TRBJ2-2; D gene unclear. In germline, CDR1 is SGHRS, CDR2 YFSETQ. CDR3 size: 17 residues. V was trimmed by 4 bases and J by 0 bases, leaving 16 bases between them. The CDR3, as DNA: TGCGCCAGCAGCGTATCCTCCCGAGCGCCGAACACCGGGGAGCTGTTTTTT. As protein: CASSVSSRAPNTGELFF.

Comment on this clonotype: One base away lies a much larger clone, so this may be a sequencing read error. V and J are TRBV7-2 and TRBJ1-4; unclear D gene. From germline, CDR1 is SGHTA and CDR2 FQGNSA. The CDR3 contains 15 residues. CDR3 bases: TGTGCCAGCAGCCAGACAAGAACAACTAATGAAAAACTGCTTTTT. Translating gives CASSQTRTTNEKLLF.

The table lists this clonotype with many counts. V gene TRBV12-3 or TRBV12-4 combines with J gene TRBJ1-5, with D uncertain. With 1 base removed from V and 2 bases from J, the gap between germline ends came to 3 bases. The CDR3 extends over 13 amino acids. As DNA, the CDR3 is TGTGCCAGCAGTTTAGTGCGCAATCAGCCCCAGCATTTT. Translated, it gives CASSLVRNQPQHF.

Ten or more counts support this clonotype. The rearrangement links TRBV20-1 to TRBJ2-1, with D perhaps TRBD2 (6 bases). The ends were cut back, 3 bases at V and 4 bases at J, with 10 bases in the middle. The CDR3 runs to 13 residues. In germline, CDR1 is DFQATT, CDR2 SNEGSKA (reference sequence). In DNA form, the CDR3 reads TGCAGTGCTAGGGTGGGAGGTTACAATGAGCAGTTCTTC. Its protein product is CSARVGGYNEQFF.

As concerns this clonotype: A much larger clone lies one base from this, so it may be a read error. The CDR3 DNA reads as TGTGCCACTAGACGAGGAACGGAACGAAGCTACGAGCAGTACTTC. Encoded protein: CATRRGTERSYEQYF. V gene TRBV19 combines with J gene TRBJ2-7; D gene ambiguous. The CDR3 has 15 amino acids. The V gene lost 10 bases and the J gene lost 3 bases, with 22 bases spanning the gap. The germline V gene encodes CDR1 LNHDA and CDR2 SQIVND (reference sequence). Using reference TRBV19 and TRBJ2-7 for the parts outside the CDR3, the full variable domain is DGGITQSPKYLFRKEGQNVTLSCEQNLNHDAMYWYRQDPGQGLRLIYYSQIVNDFQKGDIAEGYSVSREKKESFPLTVTSAQKNPTAFYLCATRRGTERSYEQYFGPGTRLTVT.

There are many counts of this clonotype. V gene TRBV7-9 combines with J gene TRBJ2-7; possibly TRBD1 for D (5 bases). This CDR3 spans 14 amino acids. The germline V and J ends were trimmed by 1 base and 3 bases, with 10 bases remaining between them. CDR1 and CDR2 from the germline V gene are SEHNR and FQNEAQ (reference sequence). The CDR3 is CASSLEGIGYEQYF. CDR3 nucleotides: TGTGCCAGCAGCTTAGAGGGGATAGGCTACGAGCAGTACTTC.

In this sample, this clonotype turned up many times. The genes are TRBV5-1 and TRBJ2-3; a weak D match, TRBD2 (5 bases). The CDR3 is 14 amino acids. Germline CDR1 is SGHRS and CDR2 is YFSETQ. The V end was cut by 4 bases, the J end by 0 bases, with 9 bases between. The DNA of the CDR3 is TGCGCCAGCAGCCAGACTACTAGCACAGATACGCAGTATTTT. Its protein is CASSQTTSTDTQYF.

This clonotype was detected ten times or more. This rearrangement joins TRBV7-8 to TRBJ2-7, with D tentatively TRBD1 (6 bases). V was trimmed by 1 base and J by 3 bases, leaving 13 bases between them. Germline lookup yields CDR1 SGHVS and CDR2 FQNEAQ. The CDR3 sequence is 15 residues long. The CDR3 sequence is CASSLETGSNYEQYF. As DNA, the CDR3 is TGTGCCAGCAGCTTAGAGACAGGATCCAACTACGAGCAGTACTTC.

This clonotype was observed at least ten times. The chain carries TRBV27 and TRBJ2-5; D ambiguous. V dropped 9 bases and J dropped 4 bases, with 6 bases sitting between them. In germline, CDR1 is MNHEY, CDR2 SMNVEV (reference sequence). CDR3 length: 10 amino acids. CDR3 coding DNA: TGTGCCAGGAAATCAGAGACCCAGTACTTC. Translated: CARKSETQYF.

In this sample, this clonotype turned up many times. The chain recombines TRBV6-5 with TRBJ1-2; 10 nucleotides align to TRBD1. V dropped 4 bases and J dropped 4; count of bases not matched to a gene: 12. Germline V lookup: CDR1 MNHEY, CDR2 SVGAGI. The CDR3 consists of 17 residues. CDR3 sequence: CASSSPGQGTGGYGYTF. The CDR3 DNA is TGTGCCAGCAGTTCCCCGGGACAGGGGACTGGGGGCTATGGCTACACCTTC.

Points on this clonotype: This may come from a read error, since a much larger clone is one base off. No conserved phenylalanine or tryptophan ends this CDR3, so it is likely a read error. The rearrangement joins TRBV12-5 to TRBJ2-1, with D tentatively TRBD2 (6 bases). Trimming pared 6 bases from V and 12 bases from J, leaving 12 bases between. This CDR3 has 11 residues. Germline values: CDR1 LGHNT, CDR2 FRNRAP. The CDR3 DNA sequence: TGTGCTAGTGGGACGGGGACTCTGCAGTTCTTG. Residues: CASGTGTLQFL.

This clonotype was found many times. This chain uses TRBV10-3 with TRBJ2-7; perhaps TRBD1 as D (6 bases). Per the germline V gene, CDR1 is ENHRY and CDR2 is SYGVKD. The CDR3 contains 13 residues. Trimming pared 5 bases from V and 3 bases from J, leaving 11 bases between. The CDR3 DNA is TGTGCCATCAGTCAGGGGACCAACTACGAGCAGTACTTC. Protein product: CAISQGTNYEQYF.

This clonotype was observed many times. The rearrangement uses TRBV5-1 and TRBJ2-1, with 8 bases lining up with TRBD1. V lost 3 bases to trimming and J lost 7 bases; unmatched junction nucleotides: 15. CDR3 length equals 17 residues. Germline CDR1 is SGHRS and CDR2 is YFSETQ. The DNA for the CDR3 is TGCGCCAGCAGCTGGATAACAAGGACAGGGTACGGAAATGAGCAGTTCTTC. This translates into CASSWITRTGYGNEQFF.

This clonotype was counted a few times. The V gene is TRBV20-1, the J gene TRBJ1-1; D not certain. V was trimmed by 3 bases and J by 5 bases, leaving 7 bases between them. The CDR3 is made up of 11 amino acids. In germline, CDR1 is DFQATT, CDR2 SNEGSKA (reference sequence). In DNA, the CDR3 is TGCAGTGCTAGTGTGAGGACTGAAGCTTTCTTT. This codes for CSASVRTEAFF.

This clonotype has ten or more counts. The chain recombines TRBV20-1 with TRBJ1-3; D is unclear. Deletions cut 0 bases from V and 0 bases from J, with 6 bases between. Germline values: CDR1 DFQATT, CDR2 SNEGSKA (reference sequence). The CDR3 sequence is 14 residues long. CDR3 protein: CSAREATSGNTIYF. Here the CDR3 DNA reads TGCAGTGCTAGAGAGGCCACCTCTGGAAACACCATATATTTT.

This clonotype was found many times. The gene calls are TRBV2 and TRBJ2-7; 10 bases are a match to TRBD1. The V and J ends lost 8 bases and 5 bases, in that order; junction bases with no gene match: 9. This CDR3 has 14 amino acids. Germline V gene lookup returns CDR1 SNHLY and CDR2 FYNNEI. The CDR3 coding sequence is TGTGCCAGCGAAAGGGACAGGGGTTTTGACGAGCAGTACTTC. Protein: CASERDRGFDEQYF.

With regard to this clonotype: It may be a read error: a sequence one base away is much more abundant. The chain is built from TRBV5-1 and TRBJ2-5, with 11 bases matching TRBD1. The CDR3 covers 15 residues. The V and J ends lost 5 bases and 7 bases, in that order; junction bases with no gene match: 10. CDR1 and CDR2 (germline): SGHRS, YFSETQ. CDR3 region: CASRPGTGGGGTQYF. CDR3 DNA: TGCGCCAGCAGACCCGGGACAGGGGGAGGAGGGACCCAGTACTTC.

Many counts were recorded for this clonotype. V usage is TRBV5-5 and J usage is TRBJ2-6, with D tentatively TRBD2 (5 bases). This CDR3 has 16 residues. Trimming took 1 base from V and 1 from J, leaving 9 bases between them. Germline CDR1 is SGHKS and CDR2 is YYEKEE (reference sequence). CDR3 bases: TGTGCCAGCAGCTTGCTTGGCGGGTCTGGGGCCAACGTCCTGACTTTC. As protein: CASSLLGGSGANVLTF.

This clonotype was recorded many times. The chain has TRBV7-2 and TRBJ2-3; 9 bases are a match to TRBD2. Germline loops: CDR1 SGHTA, CDR2 FQGNSA. The CDR3 contains 16 residues. Trimming at V came to 5 bases and at J to 5 bases, leaving 11 bases not matched to a gene. The CDR3 here is CASSLSGRLLGDTQYF. Here the CDR3 DNA reads TGTGCCAGCAGCCTAAGCGGGAGGCTGCTGGGAGATACGCAGTATTTT.

This clonotype was observed many times. This chain uses TRBV24-1 with TRBJ2-2, with unresolved D. The CDR3 length is 13 residues. V lost 11 bases, J lost 4 bases, and 13 bases lay in between. Germline lookup yields CDR1 KGHDR and CDR2 SFDVKD. CDR3 nucleotide sequence: TGTGCCATCAACGAGGACGGCACCGGGGAGCTGTTTTTT. It codes for CAINEDGTGELFF.

J is TRBJ1-4 and V is TRBV7-8; D remains unclear. The V end lost 5 bases, the J end lost 3 bases, and 19 bases lay between the germline ends. From germline, CDR1 is SGHVS and CDR2 FQNEAQ. CDR3 size: 17 residues. The CDR3 protein is CASSPFLPPRSNEKLFF. DNA of the CDR3: TGTGCCAGCAGCCCCTTTTTACCCCCGCGTTCTAATGAAAAACTGTTTTTT.

In this sample, this clonotype turned up a few times. The rearrangement uses TRBV6-2 or TRBV6-3 and TRBJ2-4; the D is unclear. The CDR3 contains 15 residues. V was pared by 0 bases and J by 4 bases, with 10 bases between. Per the germline V gene, CDR1 is MNHEY and CDR2 is SVGEGT. The CDR3 DNA is TGTGCCAGCAGTTACTCGGCAGAAACAAAAAACATTCAGTACTTC. Amino acid sequence: CASSYSAETKNIQYF.